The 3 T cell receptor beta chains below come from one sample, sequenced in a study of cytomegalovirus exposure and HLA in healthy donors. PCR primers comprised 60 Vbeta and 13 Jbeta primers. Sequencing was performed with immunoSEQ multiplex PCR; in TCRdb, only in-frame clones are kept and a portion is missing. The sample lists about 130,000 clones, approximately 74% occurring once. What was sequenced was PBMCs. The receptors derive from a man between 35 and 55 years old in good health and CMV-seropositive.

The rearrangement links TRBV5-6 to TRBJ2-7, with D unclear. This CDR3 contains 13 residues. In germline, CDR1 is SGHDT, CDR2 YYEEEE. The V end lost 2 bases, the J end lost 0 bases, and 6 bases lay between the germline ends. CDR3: CASSLAVSYEQYF. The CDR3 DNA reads TGTGCCAGCAGCTTAGCTGTCTCCTACGAGCAGTACTTC.

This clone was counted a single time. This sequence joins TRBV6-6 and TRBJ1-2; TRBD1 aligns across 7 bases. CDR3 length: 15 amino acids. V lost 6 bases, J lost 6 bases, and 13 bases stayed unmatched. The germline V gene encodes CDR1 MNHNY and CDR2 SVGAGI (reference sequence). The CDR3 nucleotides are TGTGCCAGCAGAAATAGGTTACAGGGGATGGATGGCTACACCTTC. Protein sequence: CASRNRLQGMDGYTF.

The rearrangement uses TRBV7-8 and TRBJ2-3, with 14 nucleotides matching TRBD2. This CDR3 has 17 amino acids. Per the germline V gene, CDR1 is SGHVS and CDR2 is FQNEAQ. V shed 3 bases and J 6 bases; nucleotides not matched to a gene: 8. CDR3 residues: CASSLPTSGRAADTQYF. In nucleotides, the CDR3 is TGTGCCAGCAGCTTGCCGACTAGCGGGAGGGCCGCGGATACGCAGTATTTT.